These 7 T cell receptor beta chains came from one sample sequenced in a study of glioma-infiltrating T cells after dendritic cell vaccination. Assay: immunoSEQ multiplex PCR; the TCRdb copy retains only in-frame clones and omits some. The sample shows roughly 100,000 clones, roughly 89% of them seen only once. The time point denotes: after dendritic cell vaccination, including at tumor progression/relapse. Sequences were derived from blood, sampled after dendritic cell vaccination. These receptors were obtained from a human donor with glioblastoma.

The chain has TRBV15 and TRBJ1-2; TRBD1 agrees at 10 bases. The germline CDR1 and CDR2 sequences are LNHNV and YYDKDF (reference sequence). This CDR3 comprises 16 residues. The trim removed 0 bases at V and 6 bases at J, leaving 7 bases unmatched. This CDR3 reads CATSRDPGQGIHGYTF. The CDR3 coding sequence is TGTGCCACCAGCAGAGATCCGGGACAGGGGATCCATGGCTACACCTTC.

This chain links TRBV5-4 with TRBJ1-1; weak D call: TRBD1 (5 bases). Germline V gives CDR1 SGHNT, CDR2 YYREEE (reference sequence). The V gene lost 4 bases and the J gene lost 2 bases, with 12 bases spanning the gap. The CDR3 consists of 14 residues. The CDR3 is CASSPTVHNTEAFF. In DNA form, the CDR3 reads TGTGCCAGCAGCCCGACAGTCCATAACACTGAAGCTTTCTTT.

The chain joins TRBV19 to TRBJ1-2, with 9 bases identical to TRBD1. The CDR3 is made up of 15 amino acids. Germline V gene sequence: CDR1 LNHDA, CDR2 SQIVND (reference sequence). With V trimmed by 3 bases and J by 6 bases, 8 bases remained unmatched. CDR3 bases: TGTGCCAGTAGTATTGGTTTACAGGGGGCGCATGGCTACACCTTC. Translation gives CASSIGLQGAHGYTF.

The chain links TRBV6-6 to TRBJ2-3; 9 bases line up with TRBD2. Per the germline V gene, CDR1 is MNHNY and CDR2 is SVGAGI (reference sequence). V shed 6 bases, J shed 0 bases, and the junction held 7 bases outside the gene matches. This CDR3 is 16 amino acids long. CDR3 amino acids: CASRGRTSVSTDTQYF. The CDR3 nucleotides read TGTGCCAGCAGAGGTCGGACTAGCGTTAGCACAGATACGCAGTATTTT.

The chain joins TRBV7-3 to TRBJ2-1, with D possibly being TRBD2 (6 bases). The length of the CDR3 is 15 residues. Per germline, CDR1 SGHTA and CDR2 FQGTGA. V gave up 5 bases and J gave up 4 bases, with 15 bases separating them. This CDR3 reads CASSQDTGAYNEQFF. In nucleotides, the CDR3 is TGTGCCAGCAGCCAAGACACGGGAGCTTACAATGAGCAGTTCTTC.

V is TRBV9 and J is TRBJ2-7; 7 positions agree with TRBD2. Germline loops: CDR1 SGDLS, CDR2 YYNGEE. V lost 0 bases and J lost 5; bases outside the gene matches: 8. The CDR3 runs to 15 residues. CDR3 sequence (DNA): TGTGCCAGCAGCGTAGACGGGGGGATCGACGACGAGCAGTACTTC. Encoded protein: CASSVDGGIDDEQYF.

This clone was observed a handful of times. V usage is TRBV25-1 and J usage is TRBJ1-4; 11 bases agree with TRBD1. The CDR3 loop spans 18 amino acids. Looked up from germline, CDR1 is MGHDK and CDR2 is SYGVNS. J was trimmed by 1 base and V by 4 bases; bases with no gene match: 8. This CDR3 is CASSGAGTGGRTNEKLFF. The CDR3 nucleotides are TGTGCCAGCAGTGGCGCCGGGACAGGGGGAAGAACTAATGAAAAACTGTTTTTT.